This TCR beta chain is from a study of Graves' ophthalmopathy and Graves' hyperthyroidism. The length of the CDR3 is 15 residues. Germline CDR1 is SNHLY and CDR2 is FYNNEI. Trimming at V came to 7 bases and at J to 3 bases, leaving 12 bases not matched to a gene. Orbital computed tomography and thyroid ultrasound, along with TRAb, serum thyroxine and clinical symptoms, underpinned diagnosis. This clonotype showed up many times. The authors amplified TCR beta CDR3 regions, and they did so from RNA transcripts for repertoire sequencing. First-round RT-PCR employed HTBI primers, with a second-round multiplex PCR after it. MiXCR, run by TCRdb on the multiplex PCR reads, gives a single entry per CDR3 protein. This table holds hundreds of thousands of distinct CDR3 sequences, around a fifth found once.

This TCR was sampled from a woman between 18 and 30 years old with stable Graves' hyperthyroidism. Input material: peripheral blood. The genes are TRBV2 and TRBJ2-7, with TRBD1 matching 7 bases. CDR3 DNA sequence: TGTGCCAGCAAGCAGGGGGTCGGACCTTACTACGAGCAGTACTTC. This sequence encodes CASKQGVGPYYEQYF.